A selection of T cell receptor beta chains follows, all from one sample in a study of CD8+ T cells in alopecia areata. The method was immunoSEQ multiplex PCR; TCRdb's version includes in-frame clones alone and lacks a portion of them. The repertoire holds 100,000 to 150,000 clones, with approximately 59% as singletons. Here the sequenced sample was CD8+ T cells sorted from blood, taken at week 4, from a patient treated with tofacitinib. The receptors were sampled from a human donor with alopecia areata. Both conserved end residues are part of each CDR3. The D gene is left open where the match is weak. Size is omitted from some rows. Given values are once, few, many or a class for expanded clones.

cdr3_nt: TGTGCCAGCAGCCCCCCTGAAGTGGGGTCGGGTCCTGATGGCTACACCTTC; cdr3_aa: CASSPPEVGSGPDGYTF; j_call: TRBJ1-2; cdr3_length: 17; d_call: -; v_call: TRBV5-6; clone_size: -
cdr3_nt: TGTGCCTGGAGGGGCCCTGGAGTTGCGAGCAATCAGCCCCAGCATTTT; cdr3_aa: CAWRGPGVASNQPQHF; j_call: TRBJ1-5; cdr3_length: 16; d_call: -; v_call: TRBV30; clone_size: -
cdr3_nt: TGTGCCACCAGCAGACCCCCCACCACAGATACGCAGTATTTT; cdr3_aa: CATSRPPTTDTQYF; j_call: TRBJ2-3; cdr3_length: 14; d_call: -; v_call: TRBV15; clone_size: -
cdr3_nt: TGTGCCAGCAGCTTAGATGCCTACGAGCAGTACTTC; cdr3_aa: CASSLDAYEQYF; j_call: TRBJ2-7; cdr3_length: 12; d_call: -; v_call: TRBV7-9; clone_size: -
cdr3_nt: TGTGCCAGCAGCTTACCGGACGCCCTTGAGCAGTACTTC; cdr3_aa: CASSLPDALEQYF; j_call: TRBJ2-7; cdr3_length: 13; d_call: -; v_call: TRBV7-2; clone_size: -
cdr3_nt: TGCAGCGCCGCAGGGCTGGACACTGAAGCTTTCTTT; cdr3_aa: CSAAGLDTEAFF; j_call: TRBJ1-1; cdr3_length: 12; d_call: -; v_call: TRBV29-1; clone_size: few
cdr3_nt: TGTGCCAGTAGTCCCACAGGGGGGAGCTCCTACGAGCAGTACTTC; cdr3_aa: CASSPTGGSSYEQYF; j_call: TRBJ2-7; cdr3_length: 15; d_call: TRBD1; v_call: TRBV19; clone_size: -
cdr3_nt: TGTGCCTGGAGCTTCGGGGCAGGGCAAGAGACCCAGTACTTC; cdr3_aa: CAWSFGAGQETQYF; j_call: TRBJ2-5; cdr3_length: 14; d_call: -; v_call: TRBV30; clone_size: few
cdr3_nt: TGTGCCAGCAGCTCGTTATATGGCTACACCTTC; cdr3_aa: CASSSLYGYTF; j_call: TRBJ1-2; cdr3_length: 11; d_call: -; v_call: TRBV14; clone_size: -
cdr3_nt: TGTGCCTGGAGTGTAGTGCCGGGGACTGAAGCTTTCTTT; cdr3_aa: CAWSVVPGTEAFF; j_call: TRBJ1-1; cdr3_length: 13; d_call: -; v_call: TRBV30; clone_size: -
cdr3_nt: TGTGCCAGCACCCATGGGGGATTATCCTACGAGCAGTACTTC; cdr3_aa: CASTHGGLSYEQYF; j_call: TRBJ2-7; cdr3_length: 14; d_call: -; v_call: TRBV7-9; clone_size: -
cdr3_nt: TGTGCCAGCAGTGAAACAAGTCTCCGGGAACAGTACTTC; cdr3_aa: CASSETSLREQYF; j_call: TRBJ2-7; cdr3_length: 13; d_call: -; v_call: TRBV25-1; clone_size: once
cdr3_nt: TGCAGCGCCCCGACAGGGGCCGGGGAGCTGTTTTTT; cdr3_aa: CSAPTGAGELFF; j_call: TRBJ2-2; cdr3_length: 12; d_call: TRBD1; v_call: TRBV29-1; clone_size: -
cdr3_nt: TGTGCCAGCAGCTTAGTGGGAGATGAGGCCAAAGAGACCCAGTACTTC; cdr3_aa: CASSLVGDEAKETQYF; j_call: TRBJ2-5; cdr3_length: 16; d_call: -; v_call: TRBV7-9; clone_size: few
cdr3_nt: TGTGCCAGCACCGGGGGGTTTAGCAATCAGCCCCAGCATTTT; cdr3_aa: CASTGGFSNQPQHF; j_call: TRBJ1-5; cdr3_length: 14; d_call: -; v_call: TRBV2; clone_size: -
cdr3_nt: TGTGCCAGCAGGGACTCCGCCTACAATGAGCAGTTCTTC; cdr3_aa: CASRDSAYNEQFF; j_call: TRBJ2-1; cdr3_length: 13; d_call: -; v_call: TRBV6-5; clone_size: once
cdr3_nt: TGTGCCTGGAGATATCTCGGGGGGGCGACAGATACGCAGTATTTT; cdr3_aa: CAWRYLGGATDTQYF; j_call: TRBJ2-3; cdr3_length: 15; d_call: TRBD2; v_call: TRBV30; clone_size: -
cdr3_nt: TGCAGCGTTGAAGCGCAGGGGGTGGGAGCTTTCTTT; cdr3_aa: CSVEAQGVGAFF; j_call: TRBJ1-1; cdr3_length: 12; d_call: TRBD1; v_call: TRBV29-1; clone_size: few
cdr3_nt: TGTGCCAGCAGCTTCGGGACACCTAACTACGAGCAGTACTTC; cdr3_aa: CASSFGTPNYEQYF; j_call: TRBJ2-7; cdr3_length: 14; d_call: -; v_call: TRBV13; clone_size: few
cdr3_nt: TGCAGCGTTGAGGGGACAGGCCTCGGGAACACCATATATTTT; cdr3_aa: CSVEGTGLGNTIYF; j_call: TRBJ1-3; cdr3_length: 14; d_call: TRBD1; v_call: TRBV29-1; clone_size: few
cdr3_nt: TGTGCCAGCAGTTGGTCTAGCGGGGGGGCTGACACCGGGGAGCTGTTTTTT; cdr3_aa: CASSWSSGGADTGELFF; j_call: TRBJ2-2; cdr3_length: 17; d_call: TRBD2; v_call: TRBV27; clone_size: -
cdr3_nt: TGCAGCGTTGACGATTGGGAAGGGGCCGATTATGGCTACACCTTC; cdr3_aa: CSVDDWEGADYGYTF; j_call: TRBJ1-2; cdr3_length: 15; d_call: -; v_call: TRBV29-1; clone_size: once
cdr3_nt: TGCAGCGGAAGGACCGGAGGGTCCTACGAGCAGTACTTC; cdr3_aa: CSGRTGGSYEQYF; j_call: TRBJ2-7; cdr3_length: 13; d_call: -; v_call: TRBV29-1; clone_size: -
cdr3_nt: TGTGCCAGCAGCCTGAGGAACGATGATACGCAGTATTTT; cdr3_aa: CASSLRNDDTQYF; j_call: TRBJ2-3; cdr3_length: 13; d_call: -; v_call: TRBV5-6; clone_size: -
cdr3_nt: TGTGCCAGCAGCCATCCCCCCGGGGGGTACAATGAGCAGTTCTTC; cdr3_aa: CASSHPPGGYNEQFF; j_call: TRBJ2-1; cdr3_length: 15; d_call: TRBD2; v_call: TRBV7-9; clone_size: few
cdr3_nt: TGTGCCAGCAGTTTACGTATTAGGACAGGGACTGGGAGTGGGGAGACCCAGTACTTC; cdr3_aa: CASSLRIRTGTGSGETQYF; j_call: TRBJ2-5; cdr3_length: 19; d_call: TRBD1; v_call: TRBV27; clone_size: -
cdr3_nt: TGCAGCGTTGAAGTGTTGGGACAGGGGAAGACCTACGAGCAGTACTTC; cdr3_aa: CSVEVLGQGKTYEQYF; j_call: TRBJ2-7; cdr3_length: 16; d_call: TRBD1; v_call: TRBV29-1; clone_size: -
cdr3_nt: TGTGCCACCCAGTCCCTCTACGGGGGCACAGATACGCAGTATTTT; cdr3_aa: CATQSLYGGTDTQYF; j_call: TRBJ2-3; cdr3_length: 15; d_call: -; v_call: TRBV7-6; clone_size: few
cdr3_nt: TGCAGCGTTGAAGATCCCGACGGGACCGAATTTTACGAGCAGTACTTC; cdr3_aa: CSVEDPDGTEFYEQYF; j_call: TRBJ2-7; cdr3_length: 16; d_call: -; v_call: TRBV29-1; clone_size: -
cdr3_nt: TGTGCCAGCAGCGTAGACCAAGAGACCCAGTACTTC; cdr3_aa: CASSVDQETQYF; j_call: TRBJ2-5; cdr3_length: 12; d_call: -; v_call: TRBV9; clone_size: -
cdr3_nt: TGTGCCAGCAGCTCTGCCTTAAGGGGCAATCAGCCCCAGCATTTT; cdr3_aa: CASSSALRGNQPQHF; j_call: TRBJ1-5; cdr3_length: 15; d_call: -; v_call: TRBV7-9; clone_size: -
cdr3_nt: TGTGCCTGGGAGGGGGGGAATTACAATGAGCAGTTCTTC; cdr3_aa: CAWEGGNYNEQFF; j_call: TRBJ2-1; cdr3_length: 13; d_call: -; v_call: TRBV30; clone_size: -
cdr3_nt: TGTGCCACTGGGACGTCGCAGTATTTT; cdr3_aa: CATGTSQYF; j_call: TRBJ2-3; cdr3_length: 9; d_call: -; v_call: TRBV2; clone_size: -
cdr3_nt: TGCGCCAGCAGCCAAGACGGATGGACGATGAATGAAAAACTGTTTTTT; cdr3_aa: CASSQDGWTMNEKLFF; j_call: TRBJ1-4; cdr3_length: 16; d_call: -; v_call: TRBV7-8; clone_size: -
cdr3_nt: TGTGCCAGCAGTTTTGATAGTCAAGTCTGGATGGCGACGCTAGCCAAAAACATTCAGTACTTC; cdr3_aa: CASSFDSQVWMATLAKNIQYF; j_call: TRBJ2-4; cdr3_length: 21; d_call: -; v_call: TRBV28; clone_size: once
cdr3_nt: TGTGCCTGGACTCTGGGACATGGTGGCAATGAGCAGTTCTTC; cdr3_aa: CAWTLGHGGNEQFF; j_call: TRBJ2-1; cdr3_length: 14; d_call: -; v_call: TRBV30; clone_size: -
cdr3_nt: TGTGCCACCAGCACCCCGGGGAGCACAGATACGCAGTATTTT; cdr3_aa: CATSTPGSTDTQYF; j_call: TRBJ2-3; cdr3_length: 14; d_call: -; v_call: TRBV15; clone_size: -
cdr3_nt: TGTGCCAGCAGCGTAGGTTGGGACACAGATACGCAGTATTTT; cdr3_aa: CASSVGWDTDTQYF; j_call: TRBJ2-3; cdr3_length: 14; d_call: -; v_call: TRBV9; clone_size: -
cdr3_nt: TGCGCCAGCAGCGGGACAGGCGAGACCCAGTACTTC; cdr3_aa: CASSGTGETQYF; j_call: TRBJ2-5; cdr3_length: 12; d_call: TRBD1; v_call: TRBV4-1; clone_size: -
cdr3_nt: TGTGCCTGGAGTAGGGACACAACCTACGAGCAGTACTTC; cdr3_aa: CAWSRDTTYEQYF; j_call: TRBJ2-7; cdr3_length: 13; d_call: -; v_call: TRBV30; clone_size: -
cdr3_nt: TGTGCCAGCAGTCTCACAGGGGCTGACTACAATGAGCAGTTCTTC; cdr3_aa: CASSLTGADYNEQFF; j_call: TRBJ2-1; cdr3_length: 15; d_call: TRBD1; v_call: TRBV27; clone_size: -
cdr3_nt: TGCAGTCGGGACAGCATTAGCACAGATACGCAGTATTTT; cdr3_aa: CSRDSISTDTQYF; j_call: TRBJ2-3; cdr3_length: 13; d_call: TRBD1; v_call: TRBV29-1; clone_size: -
cdr3_nt: TGTGCCAGCAGTTTATCGGCTAGCGGGGGGAATGAGCAGTTCTTC; cdr3_aa: CASSLSASGGNEQFF; j_call: TRBJ2-1; cdr3_length: 15; d_call: TRBD2; v_call: TRBV27; clone_size: once
cdr3_nt: TGTGCCAGCAGCCTGGACAGGCTGGTGGGGTACTATGGCTACACCTTC; cdr3_aa: CASSLDRLVGYYGYTF; j_call: TRBJ1-2; cdr3_length: 16; d_call: TRBD1; v_call: TRBV5-6; clone_size: -
cdr3_nt: TGTGCCACCAGCACGGCTACCGGGGACAATGAGCAGTTCTTC; cdr3_aa: CATSTATGDNEQFF; j_call: TRBJ2-1; cdr3_length: 14; d_call: -; v_call: TRBV15; clone_size: -